The 10 T cell receptor beta chains below all came from one sample that was sequenced in a study of radiotherapy plus CTLA-4 blockade in lung cancer. Profiled with immunoSEQ multiplex PCR; TCRdb holds only in-frame clones, not every one. The sample has roughly 50,000 clones, approximately 84% seen once. The specimen was peripheral blood, collected from a patient treated with radiotherapy plus ipilimumab. These receptor sequences come from a human donor with non-small cell lung cancer whose response to radiotherapy plus ipilimumab could not be evaluated.

This clone has only one observation. The chain's CDR3 is CASSQESFLNNEQFF. In DNA, the CDR3 is TGCGCCAGCAGCCAAGAGAGTTTCCTGAACAATGAGCAGTTCTTC. V is TRBV4-3 and J is TRBJ2-1, with no clear D. The germline V gene has CDR1 LGHNA and CDR2 YSLEER. V lost 0 bases, J lost 5 bases, and 11 bases lay in between. The CDR3 is made up of 15 amino acids.

The chain is built from TRBV21-1 and TRBJ1-1; the table's D call TRBD1 went unverified against the DNA. TRBV21-1 is an annotated pseudogene. The CDR3 is made up of 14 amino acids. Here the CDR3 DNA reads TGTGCCAGCAGCAAAGTGACCAGGATAGCTGAAGCTTTCTTT. This codes for CASSKVTRIAEAFF.

This chain joins TRBV5-4 and TRBJ1-1; the D is unclear. Trimming stripped 1 base from V and 2 bases from J, with 15 bases between. The CDR3 consists of 16 residues. The germline V gene has CDR1 SGHNT and CDR2 YYREEE (reference sequence). The CDR3 coding sequence is TGTGCCAGCAGCTTGTCGGGGTTCCGGGGAAACACTGAAGCTTTCTTT. The encoded protein is CASSLSGFRGNTEAFF.

V gene TRBV28 combines with J gene TRBJ1-2; TRBD1 matches 7 bases. The CDR3 has 13 residues. V shed 3 bases and J 8 bases; nucleotides not matched to a gene: 6. CDR1 MDHEN and CDR2 SYDVKM come from the germline V gene. CDR3 bases: TGTGCCAGCAGTTTTCGAGACAGGGAAGGCTACACCTTC. Residues: CASSFRDREGYTF.

The V and J genes are TRBV29-1 and TRBJ2-7, with 10 bases aligning to TRBD1. This CDR3 is 14 amino acids long. The germline V gene has CDR1 SQVTM and CDR2 ANQGSEA. With V trimmed by 7 bases and J by 2 bases, 8 bases remained unmatched. The DNA for the CDR3 is TGCAGCGGGGCCCCGGGACAGGGGACCTACGAGCAGTACTTC. This encodes CSGAPGQGTYEQYF.

The chain couples TRBV7-3 to TRBJ2-5; 9 bases match TRBD2. The CDR3 runs to 14 residues. From germline, CDR1 is SGHTA and CDR2 FQGTGA. The junction had 3 bases not matched to a gene; V was cut back by 2 bases and J by 5 bases. The CDR3 spells CASSLAGGRETQYF. CDR3 coding DNA: TGTGCCAGCAGCTTAGCGGGAGGGAGGGAGACCCAGTACTTC.

The chain carries TRBV4-3 and TRBJ1-2; 8 positions match TRBD1. Trimming took 1 base from V and 4 from J; bases not matched to a gene: 5. This CDR3 is built from 15 residues. CDR1 is LGHNA and CDR2 is YSLEER in the germline V gene. CDR3 sequence: CASSQVITGGYGYTF. The CDR3 nucleotides are TGCGCCAGCAGCCAAGTCATAACAGGGGGCTATGGCTACACCTTC.

The V and J genes are TRBV28 and TRBJ1-2; D might be TRBD1 (6 bases). Looked up from germline, CDR1 is MDHEN and CDR2 is SYDVKM. The CDR3 consists of 18 residues. V gave up 1 base and J gave up 2 bases, with 20 bases separating them. DNA for the CDR3: TGTGCCAGCAGTTTATACGGGCGGCAGGGGTGGGGAAACTATGGCTACACCTTC. It is translated as CASSLYGRQGWGNYGYTF.

V usage is TRBV4-3 and J usage is TRBJ2-2, with 11 bases identical to TRBD2. This CDR3 has 17 residues. From germline, CDR1 is LGHNA and CDR2 YSLEER. V lost 4 bases, J lost 4 bases, and 8 bases stayed unmatched. Written as DNA, the CDR3 is TGCGCCAGCAGCCGTTTGACTAGCGGGAAAAGCACCGGGGAGCTGTTTTTT. This encodes CASSRLTSGKSTGELFF.

This clone appeared a single time. The chain joins TRBV10-3 to TRBJ2-2; maybe TRBD1 (5 bases). CDR1 ENHRY and CDR2 SYGVKD come from the germline V gene. V dropped 6 bases and J dropped 5 bases, with 13 bases sitting between them. The CDR3 consists of 14 residues. CDR3 coding DNA: TGTGCCATCAGGGGGCAGGGTGATACCGGGGAGCTGTTTTTT. This sequence encodes CAIRGQGDTGELFF.